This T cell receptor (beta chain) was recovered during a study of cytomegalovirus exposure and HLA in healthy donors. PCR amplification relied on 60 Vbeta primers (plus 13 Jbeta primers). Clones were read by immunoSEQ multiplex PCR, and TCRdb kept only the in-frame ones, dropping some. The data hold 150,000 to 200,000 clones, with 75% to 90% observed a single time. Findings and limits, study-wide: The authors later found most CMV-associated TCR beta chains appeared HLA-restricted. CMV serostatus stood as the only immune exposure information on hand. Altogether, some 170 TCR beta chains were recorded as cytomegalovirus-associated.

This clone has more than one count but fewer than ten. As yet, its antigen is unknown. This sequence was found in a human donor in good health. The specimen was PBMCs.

CDR3 nucleotides: TGCGCCAGCAGCCGGGTGGGGGCAAGCCCCTACGAGCAGTACTTC. This encodes CASSRVGASPYEQYF. V is TRBV5-1 and J is TRBJ2-7; a possible D gene is TRBD1 (6 bases). The V and J ends lost 4 bases and 2 bases respectively, with 16 bases between them. Germline loops: CDR1 SGHRS, CDR2 YFSETQ. The CDR3 runs to 15 residues.